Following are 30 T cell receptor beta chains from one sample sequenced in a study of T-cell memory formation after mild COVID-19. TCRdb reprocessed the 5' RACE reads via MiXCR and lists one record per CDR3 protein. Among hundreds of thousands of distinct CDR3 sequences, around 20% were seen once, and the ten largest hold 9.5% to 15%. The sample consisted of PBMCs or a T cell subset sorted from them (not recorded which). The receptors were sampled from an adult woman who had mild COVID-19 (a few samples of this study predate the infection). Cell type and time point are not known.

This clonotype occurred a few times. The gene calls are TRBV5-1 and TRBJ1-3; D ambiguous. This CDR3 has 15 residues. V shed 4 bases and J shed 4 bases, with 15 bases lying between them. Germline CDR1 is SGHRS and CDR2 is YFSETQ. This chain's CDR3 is CASSPPRAVGNTIYF. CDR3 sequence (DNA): TGCGCCAGCAGCCCCCCCCGGGCCGTCGGAAACACCATATATTTT. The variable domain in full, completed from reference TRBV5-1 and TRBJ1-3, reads KAGVTQTPRYLIKTRGQQVTLSCSPISGHRSVSWYQQTPGQGLQFLFEYFSETQRNKGNFPGRFSGRQFSNSRSEMNVSTLELGDSALYLCASSPPRAVGNTIYFGEGSWLTVV.

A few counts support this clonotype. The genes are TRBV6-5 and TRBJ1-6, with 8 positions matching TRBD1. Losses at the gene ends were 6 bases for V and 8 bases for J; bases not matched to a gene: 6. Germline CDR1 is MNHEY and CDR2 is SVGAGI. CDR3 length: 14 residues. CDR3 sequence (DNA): TGTGCCAGCAGACCCGACAGGGGTTATTCACCCCTCCACTTT. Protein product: CASRPDRGYSPLHF.

For the CDR3, the DNA is TGCGCCAGCAGCGGAACTAGCGGGGGGGTCGGTGAGCAGTTCTTC. Residues: CASSGTSGGVGEQFF. The chain recombines TRBV5-1 with TRBJ2-1; TRBD2 aligns across 13 bases. The CDR3 has 15 residues. In germline, CDR1 is SGHRS, CDR2 YFSETQ. The V and J ends lost 4 bases and 9 bases, in that order; junction bases with no gene match: 7.

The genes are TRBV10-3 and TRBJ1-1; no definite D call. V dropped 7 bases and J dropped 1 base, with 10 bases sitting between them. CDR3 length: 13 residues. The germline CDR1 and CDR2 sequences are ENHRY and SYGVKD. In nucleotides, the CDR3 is TGTGCCATCAAGAGGGAGGGGAACACTGAAGCTTTCTTT. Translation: CAIKREGNTEAFF.

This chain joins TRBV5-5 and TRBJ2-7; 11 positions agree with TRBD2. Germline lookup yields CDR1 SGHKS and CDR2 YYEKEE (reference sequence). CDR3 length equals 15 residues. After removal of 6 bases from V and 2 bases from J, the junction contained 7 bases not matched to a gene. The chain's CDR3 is CASTLLAGVAYEQYF. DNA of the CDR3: TGTGCCAGCACTCTACTAGCGGGAGTCGCCTACGAGCAGTACTTC.

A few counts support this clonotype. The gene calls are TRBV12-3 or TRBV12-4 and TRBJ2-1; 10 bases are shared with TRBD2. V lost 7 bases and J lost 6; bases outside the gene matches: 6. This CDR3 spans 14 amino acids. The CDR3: CASTPSGSPNEQFF. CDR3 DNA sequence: TGTGCCAGCACCCCTAGCGGGAGTCCCAATGAGCAGTTCTTC.

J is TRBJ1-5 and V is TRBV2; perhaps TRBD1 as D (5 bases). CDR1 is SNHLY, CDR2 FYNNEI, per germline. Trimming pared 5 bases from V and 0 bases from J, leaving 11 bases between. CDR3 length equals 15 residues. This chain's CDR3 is CASSSGRFSNQPQHF. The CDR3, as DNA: TGTGCCAGCAGTTCGGGACGGTTTAGCAATCAGCCCCAGCATTTT.

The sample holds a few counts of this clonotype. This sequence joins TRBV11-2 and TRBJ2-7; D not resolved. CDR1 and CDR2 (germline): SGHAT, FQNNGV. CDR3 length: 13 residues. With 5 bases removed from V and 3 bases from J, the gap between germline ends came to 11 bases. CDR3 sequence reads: CASSDPEDYEQYF. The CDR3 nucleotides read TGTGCCAGCAGCGACCCCGAGGACTACGAGCAGTACTTC.

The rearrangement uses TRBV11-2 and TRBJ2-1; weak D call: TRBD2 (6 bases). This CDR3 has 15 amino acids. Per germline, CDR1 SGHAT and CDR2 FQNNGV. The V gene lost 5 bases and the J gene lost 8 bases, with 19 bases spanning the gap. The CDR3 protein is CASSLRGTSVDEQFF. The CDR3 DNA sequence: TGTGCCAGCAGCCTGAGAGGGACTTCAGTGGATGAGCAGTTCTTC.

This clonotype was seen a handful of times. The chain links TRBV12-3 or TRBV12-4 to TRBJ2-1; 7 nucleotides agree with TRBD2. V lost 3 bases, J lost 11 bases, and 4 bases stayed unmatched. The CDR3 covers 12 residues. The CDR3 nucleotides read TGTGCCAGCAGTTTTGGAGGGACTAAGCAGTTCTTC. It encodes CASSFGGTKQFF.

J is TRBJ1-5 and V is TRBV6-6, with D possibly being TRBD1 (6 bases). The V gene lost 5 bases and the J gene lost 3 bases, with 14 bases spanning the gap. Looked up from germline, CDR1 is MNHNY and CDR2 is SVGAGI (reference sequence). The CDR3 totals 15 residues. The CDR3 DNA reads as TGTGCCAGCAGTGGACATCCAGGGGTCAATCAGCCCCAGCATTTT. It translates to CASSGHPGVNQPQHF.

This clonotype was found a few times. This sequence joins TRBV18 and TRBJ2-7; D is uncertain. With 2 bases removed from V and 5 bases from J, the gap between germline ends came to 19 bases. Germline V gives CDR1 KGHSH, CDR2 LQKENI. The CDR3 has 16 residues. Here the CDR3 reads CASSPFGKLGSDEQYF. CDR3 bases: TGTGCCAGCTCACCATTTGGCAAGTTGGGTTCCGACGAGCAGTACTTC. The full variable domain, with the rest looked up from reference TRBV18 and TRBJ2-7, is NAGVMQNPRHLVRRRGQEARLRCSPMKGHSHVYWYRQLPEEGLKFMVYLQKENIIDESGMPKERFSAEFPKEGPSILRIQQVVRGDSAAYFCASSPFGKLGSDEQYFGPGTRLTVT.

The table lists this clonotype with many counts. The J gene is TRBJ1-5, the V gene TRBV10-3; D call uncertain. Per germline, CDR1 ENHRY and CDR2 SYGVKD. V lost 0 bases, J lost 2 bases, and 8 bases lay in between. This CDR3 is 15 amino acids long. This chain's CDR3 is CAISESIRGNQPQHF. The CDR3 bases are TGTGCCATCAGTGAGTCGATTAGGGGCAATCAGCCCCAGCATTTT.

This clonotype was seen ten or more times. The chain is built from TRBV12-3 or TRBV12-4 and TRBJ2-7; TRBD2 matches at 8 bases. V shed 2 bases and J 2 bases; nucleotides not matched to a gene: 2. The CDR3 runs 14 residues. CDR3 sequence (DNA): TGTGCCAGCAGTTTAAACGGGGGGGCCTACGAGCAGTACTTC. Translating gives CASSLNGGAYEQYF.

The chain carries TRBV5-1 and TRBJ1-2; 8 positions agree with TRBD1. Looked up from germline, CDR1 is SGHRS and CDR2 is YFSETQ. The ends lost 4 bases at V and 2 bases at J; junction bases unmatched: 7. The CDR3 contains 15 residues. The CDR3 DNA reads TGCGCCAGCAGCATAAGACAGGGGTTAAACTATGGCTACACCTTC. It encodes CASSIRQGLNYGYTF.

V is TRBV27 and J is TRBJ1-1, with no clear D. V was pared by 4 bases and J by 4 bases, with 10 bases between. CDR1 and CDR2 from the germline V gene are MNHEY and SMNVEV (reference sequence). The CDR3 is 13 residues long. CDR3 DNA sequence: TGTGCCAGCAGTTCCCTCTGGGGCACTGAAGCTTTCTTT. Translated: CASSSLWGTEAFF.

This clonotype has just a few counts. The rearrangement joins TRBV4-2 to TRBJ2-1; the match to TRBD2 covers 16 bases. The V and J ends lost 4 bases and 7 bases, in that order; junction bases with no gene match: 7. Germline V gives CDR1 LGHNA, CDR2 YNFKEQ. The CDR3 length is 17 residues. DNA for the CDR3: TGTGCCAGCAGCCCGGGACTAGCGGGGGGGCCTGGGAATGAGCAGTTCTTC. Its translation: CASSPGLAGGPGNEQFF.

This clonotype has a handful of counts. The chain's CDR3 is CASSQEGLAGAYEQYF. Written as DNA, the CDR3 is TGCGCCAGCAGCCAAGAGGGACTAGCGGGGGCCTACGAGCAGTACTTC. The rearrangement joins TRBV4-1 to TRBJ2-7; 14 bases line up with TRBD2. Germline V CDR1 and CDR2: MGHRA, YSYEKL. The length of the CDR3 is 16 residues. With V trimmed by 0 bases and J by 2 bases, 0 bases remained unmatched.

DNA for the CDR3: TGTGCCAGCACCACATGGGGGGAAAAACTGTTTTTT. Protein sequence: CASTTWGEKLFF. The V call is TRBV7-2, the J call TRBJ1-4; a possible D gene is TRBD1 (5 bases). V was clipped by 7 bases and J by 8 bases, with 11 bases between them. This CDR3 region has 12 residues. Germline V gene data show CDR1 as SGHTA and CDR2 as FQGNSA.

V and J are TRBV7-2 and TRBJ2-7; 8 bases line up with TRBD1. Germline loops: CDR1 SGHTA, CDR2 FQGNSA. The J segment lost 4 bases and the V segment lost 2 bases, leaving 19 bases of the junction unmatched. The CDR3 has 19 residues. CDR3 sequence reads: CASSLKESAFEQGAYEQYF. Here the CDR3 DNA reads TGTGCCAGCAGCTTAAAGGAATCCGCTTTTGAGCAGGGGGCATACGAGCAGTACTTC. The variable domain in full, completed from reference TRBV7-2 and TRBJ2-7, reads GAGVSQSPSNKVTEKGKDVELRCDPISGHTALYWYRQSLGQGLEFLIYFQGNSAPDKSGLPSDRFSAERTGGSVSTLTIQRTQQEDSAVYLCASSLKESAFEQGAYEQYFGPGTRLTVT.

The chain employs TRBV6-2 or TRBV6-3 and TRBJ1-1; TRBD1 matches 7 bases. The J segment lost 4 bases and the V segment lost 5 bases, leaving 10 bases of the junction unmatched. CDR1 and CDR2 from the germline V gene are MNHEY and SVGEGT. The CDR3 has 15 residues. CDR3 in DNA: TGTGCCAGCAGTCTTCCCGGACAGGTGGTCACTGAAGCTTTCTTT. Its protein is CASSLPGQVVTEAFF.

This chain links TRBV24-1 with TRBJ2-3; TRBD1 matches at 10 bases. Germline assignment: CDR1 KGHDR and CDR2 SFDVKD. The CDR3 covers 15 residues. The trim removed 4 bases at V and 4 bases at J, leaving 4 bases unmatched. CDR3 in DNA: TGTGCCACCAGTGACCTCGGACAGGGGGCAGATACGCAGTATTTT. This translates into CATSDLGQGADTQYF.

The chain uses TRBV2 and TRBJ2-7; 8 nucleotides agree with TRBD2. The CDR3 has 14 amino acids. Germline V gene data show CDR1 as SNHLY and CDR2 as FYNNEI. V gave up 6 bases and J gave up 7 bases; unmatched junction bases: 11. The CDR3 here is CASRVETSALEQYF. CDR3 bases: TGTGCCAGCAGGGTTGAGACTAGCGCACTTGAGCAGTACTTC. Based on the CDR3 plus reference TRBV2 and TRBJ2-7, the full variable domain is EPEVTQTPSHQVTQMGQEVILRCVPISNHLYFYWYRQILGQKVEFLVSFYNNEISEKSEIFDDQFSVERPDGSNFTLKIRSTKLEDSAMYFCASRVETSALEQYFGPGTRLTVT.

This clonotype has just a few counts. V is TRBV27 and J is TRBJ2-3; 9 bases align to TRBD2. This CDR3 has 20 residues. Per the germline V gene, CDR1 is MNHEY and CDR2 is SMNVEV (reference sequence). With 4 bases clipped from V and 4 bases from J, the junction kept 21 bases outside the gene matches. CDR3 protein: CASSSMRLAGIAMEADTQYF. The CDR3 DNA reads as TGTGCCAGCAGTTCCATGCGGCTAGCGGGAATCGCTATGGAGGCAGATACGCAGTATTTT.

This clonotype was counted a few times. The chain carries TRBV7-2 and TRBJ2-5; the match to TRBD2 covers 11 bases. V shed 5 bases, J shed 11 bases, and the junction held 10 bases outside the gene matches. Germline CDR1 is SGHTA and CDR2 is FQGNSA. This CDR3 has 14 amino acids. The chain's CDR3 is CASSRLLAGVWQYF. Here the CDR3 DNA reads TGTGCCAGCAGCCGATTACTAGCGGGAGTTTGGCAGTACTTC.

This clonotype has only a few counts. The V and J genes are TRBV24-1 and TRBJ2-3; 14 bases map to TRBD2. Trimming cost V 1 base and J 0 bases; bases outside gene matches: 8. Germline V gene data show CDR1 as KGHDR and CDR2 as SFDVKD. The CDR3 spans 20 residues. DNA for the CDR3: TGTGCCACCAGTGATTTCGGGGGACTAGCGGGAGTCGGGAGCACAGATACGCAGTATTTT. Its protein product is CATSDFGGLAGVGSTDTQYF.

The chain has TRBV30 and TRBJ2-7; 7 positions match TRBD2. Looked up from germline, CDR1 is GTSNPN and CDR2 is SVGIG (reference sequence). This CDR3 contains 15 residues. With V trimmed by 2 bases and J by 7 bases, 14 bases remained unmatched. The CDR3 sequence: CAWSTTSVPSGEQYF. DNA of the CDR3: TGTGCCTGGAGTACCACTAGCGTACCATCGGGGGAGCAGTACTTC.

DNA of the CDR3: TGCAGTGCTAGAGATTTTGTAGACGGTTACGAGCAGTACTTC. Protein sequence: CSARDFVDGYEQYF. V and J are TRBV20-1 and TRBJ2-7; D call uncertain. Germline-derived CDR1 and CDR2 are DFQATT and SNEGSKA (reference sequence). This CDR3 region has 14 residues. V lost 0 bases, J lost 4 bases, and 13 bases lay in between.

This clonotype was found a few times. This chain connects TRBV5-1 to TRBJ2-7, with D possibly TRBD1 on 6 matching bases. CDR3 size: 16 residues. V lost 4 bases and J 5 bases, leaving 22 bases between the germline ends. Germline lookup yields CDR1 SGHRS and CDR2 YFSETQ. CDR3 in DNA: TGCGCCAGCAGCATCTACGACCTCAGGGGTTTCCACGAGCAGTACTTC. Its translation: CASSIYDLRGFHEQYF.

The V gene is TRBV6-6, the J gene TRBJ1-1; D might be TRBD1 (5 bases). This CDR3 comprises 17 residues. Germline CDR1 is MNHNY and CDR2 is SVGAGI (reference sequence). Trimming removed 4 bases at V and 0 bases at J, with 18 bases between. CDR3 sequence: CASSSPGGSALNTEAFF. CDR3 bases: TGTGCCAGCAGTTCTCCGGGGGGGAGCGCTTTGAACACTGAAGCTTTCTTT.